This T cell receptor (beta chain) was sequenced for a study of T cell repertoires in cytomegalovirus infection. Study conclusions and caveats: CMV-specific HLA-C-restricted TCR beta clonotypes dominated the ex vivo response.

Trimming cost V 3 bases and J 1 base; bases outside gene matches: 14. The CDR3 length is 19 residues. MiXCR, applied by TCRdb to the reads, yields one record per CDR3 protein. The data hold about 900,000 distinct CDR3 sequences, with around 30% observed a single time. Regarding this clonotype: Its antigen is unidentified.

This TCR came from a human donor in good health (CMV status not recorded). Some clones in this sample may be carry-over from other donors' samples. The sample here was cultured CD8+ T cells from PBMCs, taken from culture after CMV antigen stimulation. The chain has TRBV12-3 or TRBV12-4 and TRBJ2-2; 7 bases are shared with TRBD1. The CDR3 region has the DNA TGTGCCAGCAGTTTCCGGATCGTAGGGGGCTCGGGGAACACCGGGGAGCTGTTTTTT. Translating gives CASSFRIVGGSGNTGELFF.